This T cell receptor (beta chain) derives from a study of early T cells in non-severe SARS-CoV-2 infection. The V end lost 5 bases, the J end lost 4 bases, and 17 bases lay between the germline ends. CDR3 length: 15 residues. CDR1 is SEHNR and CDR2 is FQNEAQ in the germline V gene (reference sequence). Unique molecular identifiers were affixed to single, distinct cDNA molecules. TCRdb reprocessed the 5' RACE reads via MiXCR and lists one record per CDR3 protein. The table has 40,000 to 55,000 distinct CDR3 sequences, about 6% seen once. This clonotype originated in an adult who was a healthcare worker with PCR-confirmed SARS-CoV-2 infection or an uninfected control (not recorded which). This sample comprised whole blood, obtained at baseline. V gene TRBV7-9 combines with J gene TRBJ1-1; D gene uncertain. The CDR3, as DNA: TGTGCCAGCAGCCCCCGTATGGGGAAGGGCACTGAAGCTTTCTTT. It encodes CASSPRMGKGTEAFF.